This TCR beta chain is drawn from a study of blood T cell repertoires in COVID-19. Using immunoSEQ multiplex PCR, the repertoire was profiled, and TCRdb retains in-frame clones only, with some absent. The table records around 200,000 clones, approximately 86% of them present only once. This CDR3 spans 13 amino acids. Germline lookup yields CDR1 MGHRA and CDR2 YSYEKL. The germline V and J ends were trimmed by 0 bases and 6 bases, with 9 bases remaining between them. The sample consisted of peripheral blood. The TCR was taken from a woman over 75 with acute or convalescent COVID-19. V is TRBV4-1 and J is TRBJ2-7; possible D gene TRBD2, 6 bases. CDR3: CASSQETRREQYF. The CDR3 DNA reads as TGCGCCAGCAGCCAAGAGACTAGACGCGAGCAGTACTTC.